The subject of this entry is one T cell receptor beta chain. Its antigen is undetermined. The identical CDR3 is also encoded by other nucleotide sequences in the sample. The data were obtained in a study of shared clonotypes between healthy human individuals. Study-level results: Few donors limited the genetic and exposure-history diversity represented.

With 3 bases clipped from V and 5 bases from J, the junction kept 3 bases outside the gene matches. Germline CDR1 and CDR2: LNHDA and SQIVND (reference sequence). The CDR3 runs to 15 residues. Under the authors' procedure: ImmunoSEQ yielded junction-only sequences lacking quality scores, so filtering differed. Assay used: immunoSEQ multiplex PCR; TCRdb lists only in-frame clones, some missing. V, J and clone size were drawn from that table, and D and trimming were deduced from the DNA. The table shows 2 million to 2.5 million clones, with approximately 95% occurring only once. A CD45RA-negative memory subset and a CD45RA+ naive subset were separated from the CD4+ cells.

Sequencing used naive CD4+ T cells sorted from blood. Indicated subset: CD45RA+ positively selected. The chain recombines TRBV19 with TRBJ1-6; 8 bases match TRBD1. This TCR was sampled from a man between 18 and 29 years old in good health. The CDR3 DNA follows: TGTGCCAGTAGTATGGGGACAGGAAATAATTCACCCCTCCACTTT. Translation: CASSMGTGNNSPLHF.